This TCR beta chain was sequenced in a study of CD8 T cells in Susac syndrome. Broader study findings: The study conceded that its TCR sequencing and HLA analysis involved relatively few individuals.

This CDR3 is built from 13 residues. The V end lost 6 bases, the J end lost 4 bases, and 12 bases lay between the germline ends. CD8+ and CD4+ blood T cells underwent TCR beta sequencing. Negative isolation was used for CD8+ and CD4+ T cells, and FACS enrichment was applied to TEMRA cells. Random hexamers were used to reverse transcribe 0.5 to 1 ug of RNA. TCR beta CDR3 was amplified by immunoSEQ multiplex PCR. This amplification extended across 54 Vbeta and 13 Jbeta segments. TCRdb passed the immunoSEQ multiplex PCR reads through MiXCR, listing each CDR3 protein once. The sample comprises 51,000 or so distinct CDR3 sequences, roughly 93% of which are singletons, and approximately 0.53% rests with the top ten. For this clonotype: The antigen remains unidentified.

This chain uses TRBV12-3 or TRBV12-4 with TRBJ2-5; possibly TRBD1 for D (5 bases). This TCR derives from a human donor in good health. The material sequenced was CD8+ T cells from PBMCs. DNA for the CDR3: TGTGCCAGCAGGACCTCTCAGGGAGAGACCCAGTACTTC. Protein product: CASRTSQGETQYF.